This TCR beta chain was observed in a study of blood T cell repertoires in COVID-19. This clone was recorded a few times. The sample contains more than one DNA sequence encoding this CDR3. Sequencing used immunoSEQ multiplex PCR; TCRdb keeps in-frame clones, though not all of them. The data show roughly 100,000 clones, 60% to 80% seen once. The CDR3 runs to 16 residues. V lost 4 bases to trimming and J lost 1 base; unmatched junction nucleotides: 4. Per germline, CDR1 SGHVS and CDR2 FQNEAQ. The receptor comes from a human donor with acute or convalescent COVID-19. The donor label of this sample is uncertain. The genes are TRBV7-8 and TRBJ1-5; 10 nucleotides agree with TRBD1. The sample comprised peripheral blood. CDR3 in DNA: TGTGCCAGCAGCTCCCGACAGGGGGCGAGCAATCAGCCCCAGCATTTT. Translating gives CASSSRQGASNQPQHF.